This is a list of T cell receptor beta chains from one sample in a study of OX40 agonist ivuxolimab in advanced cancers. Repertoires were generated with immunoSEQ multiplex PCR, while TCRdb's copy carries only in-frame clones and drops some. The data contain 50,000 to 65,000 clones, about 83% of them singletons. The sample here was CD4+ or CD8+ T cells sorted from blood, taken in a trial of the OX40 agonist ivuxolimab. These receptors were collected from an adult with an advanced solid tumor such as melanoma, head and neck, liver or kidney cancer. Both conserved end residues are part of each CDR3. The order of the fields is clone size, D gene, J gene, V gene, CDR3 DNA, CDR3 protein. A D gene is named only where the DNA matches it firmly. Size values are once, few and many counts, or a class for expanded clones, and some rows have none.

abundance: NA
d_gene: NA
j_gene: TRBJ2-7
v_gene: TRBV28
CDR3nt: TGTGCCAGCAGTTCGAGGGGACCCTACGAGCAGTACTTC
CDR3aa: CASSSRGPYEQYF

abundance: few
d_gene: NA
j_gene: TRBJ1-5
v_gene: TRBV28
CDR3nt: TGTGCCAGCAGTCTCGAGGGGGACCATCAGCCCCAGCATTTT
CDR3aa: CASSLEGDHQPQHF

abundance: NA
d_gene: TRBD2
j_gene: TRBJ2-7
v_gene: TRBV9
CDR3nt: TGTGCCAGCAGCGATTCGGGACTAGCGGACGAGCAGTACTTC
CDR3aa: CASSDSGLADEQYF

abundance: NA
d_gene: NA
j_gene: TRBJ1-1
v_gene: TRBV29-1
CDR3nt: TGCAGCGTTGATCTAGGCGGGGCAGAAGCTTTCTTT
CDR3aa: CSVDLGGAEAFF

abundance: NA
d_gene: NA
j_gene: TRBJ1-2
v_gene: TRBV6-1
CDR3nt: TGTGCCAGCAGTGAAGGAGACAGGCTAGTTTACACCTTC
CDR3aa: CASSEGDRLVYTF

abundance: NA
d_gene: NA
j_gene: TRBJ1-2
v_gene: TRBV5-3
CDR3nt: TGTGCCAGAAAAGTCGGGGGGTATGGCTACACCTTC
CDR3aa: CARKVGGYGYTF

abundance: NA
d_gene: TRBD2
j_gene: TRBJ2-7
v_gene: TRBV30
CDR3nt: TGTGCCTGGACCTCCGGGACTAGCTACGAGCAGTACTTC
CDR3aa: CAWTSGTSYEQYF

abundance: NA
d_gene: NA
j_gene: TRBJ2-5
v_gene: TRBV18
CDR3nt: TGTGCCAGCTCACCACCGGGGGAGCGAGAGACCCAGTACTTC
CDR3aa: CASSPPGERETQYF

abundance: NA
d_gene: NA
j_gene: TRBJ2-7
v_gene: TRBV18
CDR3nt: TGTGCCAGCTCACCACCAGGGCTGTACGAGCAGTACTTC
CDR3aa: CASSPPGLYEQYF

abundance: NA
d_gene: NA
j_gene: TRBJ1-6
v_gene: TRBV5-6
CDR3nt: TGTGCCAGCAGCTTCCGGACGGGGGGCTGGTCACCCCTCCACTTT
CDR3aa: CASSFRTGGWSPLHF

abundance: NA
d_gene: NA
j_gene: TRBJ2-1
v_gene: TRBV10-1
CDR3nt: TGCGCCAGCAGTGAGTTCTCAGGTGGTCGCTCCTACAATGAGCAGTTCTTC
CDR3aa: CASSEFSGGRSYNEQFF

abundance: NA
d_gene: NA
j_gene: TRBJ1-5
v_gene: TRBV6-5
CDR3nt: TGTGCCAGCAGTTACTCCGGACAGCCGAATCAGCCCCAGCATTTT
CDR3aa: CASSYSGQPNQPQHF

abundance: once
d_gene: TRBD2
j_gene: TRBJ2-7
v_gene: TRBV2
CDR3nt: TGTGCCAGCAGTGGCGGGAGGTTGCCTAGCGGGGCGTACGAGCAGTACTTC
CDR3aa: CASSGGRLPSGAYEQYF

abundance: NA
d_gene: TRBD1
j_gene: TRBJ1-5
v_gene: TRBV2
CDR3nt: TGTGCCAGCTCTCCAGACAGGGTGAGCAATCAGCCCCAGCATTTT
CDR3aa: CASSPDRVSNQPQHF

abundance: many
d_gene: NA
j_gene: TRBJ2-7
v_gene: TRBV10-3
CDR3nt: TGTGCCATCAGTGAGGCAGGGAGCGAGCAGTACTTC
CDR3aa: CAISEAGSEQYF

abundance: NA
d_gene: NA
j_gene: TRBJ2-7
v_gene: TRBV15
CDR3nt: TGTGCCACCAGCAGGGACCGGACAACCTCCTACGAGCAGTACTTC
CDR3aa: CATSRDRTTSYEQYF

abundance: NA
d_gene: NA
j_gene: TRBJ1-5
v_gene: TRBV19
CDR3nt: TGTGCCAGTAGTAGATCATCAGGGGTGAAGCAGCCCCAGCATTTT
CDR3aa: CASSRSSGVKQPQHF

abundance: NA
d_gene: NA
j_gene: TRBJ1-1
v_gene: TRBV18
CDR3nt: TGTGCCAGCTCACGCGAGGCGACTGAAGCTTTCTTT
CDR3aa: CASSREATEAFF

abundance: NA
d_gene: NA
j_gene: TRBJ1-4
v_gene: TRBV28
CDR3nt: TGTGCCAGCATGCCTCCCTCTGGAACTAATGAAAAACTGTTTTTT
CDR3aa: CASMPPSGTNEKLFF

abundance: NA
d_gene: TRBD2
j_gene: TRBJ2-2
v_gene: TRBV5-1
CDR3nt: TGCGCCAGCAGCCCTGGGCTAGCGGGAGACACCGGGGAGCTGTTTTTT
CDR3aa: CASSPGLAGDTGELFF

abundance: NA
d_gene: NA
j_gene: TRBJ1-6
v_gene: TRBV7-6
CDR3nt: TGTGCCAGCAGCGCGGGGCCCCTTGGGAATTCACCCCTCCACTTT
CDR3aa: CASSAGPLGNSPLHF

abundance: NA
d_gene: TRBD1
j_gene: TRBJ1-3
v_gene: TRBV29-1
CDR3nt: TGCAGCGTGGAAATGTTCGTGGACAGGTCTGGAAACACCATATATTTT
CDR3aa: CSVEMFVDRSGNTIYF

abundance: few
d_gene: NA
j_gene: TRBJ2-3
v_gene: TRBV28
CDR3nt: TGTGCCAGCAGCTCACGCACAGATACGCAGTATTTT
CDR3aa: CASSSRTDTQYF

abundance: NA
d_gene: TRBD1
j_gene: TRBJ1-5
v_gene: TRBV7-9
CDR3nt: TGTGCCAGCAGCTCAAGACAGGGGGCAAATCAGCCCCAGCATTTT
CDR3aa: CASSSRQGANQPQHF

abundance: NA
d_gene: NA
j_gene: TRBJ2-6
v_gene: TRBV7-9
CDR3nt: TGTGCCAGCACGATCTCTGGGGCCAACGTCCTGACTTTC
CDR3aa: CASTISGANVLTF

abundance: NA
d_gene: TRBD1
j_gene: TRBJ2-1
v_gene: TRBV11-2
CDR3nt: TGTGCCAGCAGCTCCCGGACAGGGGGGTACAATGAGCAGTTCTTC
CDR3aa: CASSSRTGGYNEQFF

abundance: NA
d_gene: NA
j_gene: TRBJ1-6
v_gene: TRBV5-4
CDR3nt: TGTGCCAGCAGCCCTCCCGAGAGCAGTGATAATTCACCCCTCCACTTT
CDR3aa: CASSPPESSDNSPLHF

abundance: NA
d_gene: NA
j_gene: TRBJ2-7
v_gene: TRBV2
CDR3nt: TGTGCCAGCGGGGTAGGGGCCTACGAGCAGTACTTC
CDR3aa: CASGVGAYEQYF

abundance: NA
d_gene: NA
j_gene: TRBJ1-4
v_gene: TRBV4-1
CDR3nt: TGCGCCAGCAGAGACCGGGACCCAGCTAATGAAAAACTGTTTTTT
CDR3aa: CASRDRDPANEKLFF

abundance: NA
d_gene: TRBD1
j_gene: TRBJ2-7
v_gene: TRBV5-4
CDR3nt: TGTGCCAGCAGCGACGGACAGGGGTACGAGCAGTACTTC
CDR3aa: CASSDGQGYEQYF

abundance: once
d_gene: NA
j_gene: TRBJ1-1
v_gene: TRBV28
CDR3nt: TGTGCCAGCAGTTCCACGACGGTCATGAACACTGAAGCTTTCTTT
CDR3aa: CASSSTTVMNTEAFF

abundance: once
d_gene: TRBD2
j_gene: TRBJ2-2
v_gene: TRBV27
CDR3nt: TGTGCCAGCAGTCGACTAGCGGGAGTTACCGGGGAGCTGTTTTTT
CDR3aa: CASSRLAGVTGELFF

abundance: once
d_gene: NA
j_gene: TRBJ1-6
v_gene: TRBV28
CDR3nt: TGTGCCAGCAGTTTCGTCTCAGGGGCCCCTGGTAATTCACCCCTCCACTTT
CDR3aa: CASSFVSGAPGNSPLHF

abundance: NA
d_gene: TRBD1
j_gene: TRBJ1-4
v_gene: TRBV7-8
CDR3nt: TGTGCCAGCAGCCCAAGACAGGGGGCGGATGAAAAACTGTTTTTT
CDR3aa: CASSPRQGADEKLFF

abundance: once
d_gene: NA
j_gene: TRBJ2-2
v_gene: TRBV27
CDR3nt: TGTGCCAGCAGTCTCAGGGGCACCAACACCGGGGAGCTGTTTTTT
CDR3aa: CASSLRGTNTGELFF

abundance: once
d_gene: TRBD2
j_gene: TRBJ2-2
v_gene: TRBV7-2
CDR3nt: TGTGCCAGCAGCTCGACTAGCGGGAGGGCCTGGACCGGGGAGCTGTTTTTT
CDR3aa: CASSSTSGRAWTGELFF

abundance: NA
d_gene: TRBD1
j_gene: TRBJ1-2
v_gene: TRBV19
CDR3nt: TGTGCCAGTAGAGCCGGGACAGGGGGTGACTATGGCTACACCTTC
CDR3aa: CASRAGTGGDYGYTF

abundance: NA
d_gene: TRBD1
j_gene: TRBJ1-3
v_gene: TRBV25-1
CDR3nt: TGTGCCAGCAGTGGGACGACAGGGGTCGGGTCCGGAAACACCATATATTTT
CDR3aa: CASSGTTGVGSGNTIYF

abundance: few
d_gene: TRBD2
j_gene: TRBJ2-2
v_gene: TRBV2
CDR3nt: TGTGCCAGCAGCGCTCTAGCGGGAATGACCGGGGAGCTGTTTTTT
CDR3aa: CASSALAGMTGELFF

abundance: once
d_gene: NA
j_gene: TRBJ2-3
v_gene: TRBV5-6
CDR3nt: TGTGCCAGCAGCAGTGGACAGAGCAGGGATACGCAGTATTTT
CDR3aa: CASSSGQSRDTQYF

abundance: NA
d_gene: TRBD1
j_gene: TRBJ1-4
v_gene: TRBV6-1
CDR3nt: TGTGCCAGCAGTGTTTCCGGGACAGTAGATGAAAAACTGTTTTTT
CDR3aa: CASSVSGTVDEKLFF

abundance: NA
d_gene: NA
j_gene: TRBJ1-3
v_gene: TRBV15
CDR3nt: TGTGCCACCAGCAGAGATCTAGGGGTCGGAAACACCATATATTTT
CDR3aa: CATSRDLGVGNTIYF

abundance: once
d_gene: TRBD1
j_gene: TRBJ2-1
v_gene: TRBV27
CDR3nt: TGTGCCAGCAGTGGCCTGATGGGACAGGGGAGCTCCTACAATGAGCAGTTCTTC
CDR3aa: CASSGLMGQGSSYNEQFF

abundance: NA
d_gene: NA
j_gene: TRBJ1-5
v_gene: TRBV28
CDR3nt: TGTGCCACGAGAGCAGGGGTTTCGGGCAATCAGCCCCAGCATTTT
CDR3aa: CATRAGVSGNQPQHF

abundance: NA
d_gene: NA
j_gene: TRBJ2-5
v_gene: TRBV7-9
CDR3nt: TGTGCCAGCAGCCGAGGAGGAGGGGAGACCCAGTACTTC
CDR3aa: CASSRGGGETQYF

abundance: once
d_gene: TRBD1
j_gene: TRBJ1-3
v_gene: TRBV5-6
CDR3nt: TGTGCCAGCAGCCGACAGGGGGCTAGTAACACCATATATTTT
CDR3aa: CASSRQGASNTIYF

abundance: NA
d_gene: NA
j_gene: TRBJ1-5
v_gene: TRBV19
CDR3nt: TGTGCCAGTAGTGGCGGCGGTAGAAACCAGCCCCAGCATTTT
CDR3aa: CASSGGGRNQPQHF

abundance: NA
d_gene: NA
j_gene: TRBJ2-3
v_gene: TRBV9
CDR3nt: TGTGCCAGCAGCGGGACTAGCACAGATACGCAGTATTTT
CDR3aa: CASSGTSTDTQYF

abundance: NA
d_gene: NA
j_gene: TRBJ1-1
v_gene: TRBV21-1
CDR3nt: TGTGCCGACCGGGTGAACACTGAAGCTTTCTTT
CDR3aa: CADRVNTEAFF

abundance: few
d_gene: TRBD1
j_gene: TRBJ2-5
v_gene: TRBV10-2
CDR3nt: TGCGCCAGCTGGACAGGGCGCCAAGAGACCCAGTACTTC
CDR3aa: CASWTGRQETQYF